Following are 26 T cell receptor beta chains from one sample sequenced in a study of shared clonotypes between healthy human individuals. Using immunoSEQ multiplex PCR, the repertoire was profiled, and TCRdb retains in-frame clones only, with some absent. The sample records more than 450,000 clones, 75% to 85% being singletons. The specimen was PBMCs. The receptor set was obtained from a middle-aged woman in good health. Some clones in this sample may be carry-over from other donors' samples.

This clone was seen only once. The rearrangement links TRBV10-2 to TRBJ2-3, with 7 positions matching TRBD1. V shed 2 bases and J 9 bases; nucleotides not matched to a gene: 5. The CDR3 extends over 13 amino acids. Germline V gene sequence: CDR1 WSHSY, CDR2 SAAADI. CDR3 residues: CASSEPNRGTQYF. The CDR3 bases are TGCGCCAGCAGTGAGCCTAACAGGGGCACGCAGTATTTT.

On this clone: This likely traces to a read error, being one base from a far larger clone. The CDR3 DNA reads TGTGCCAGCAGCTTACGGATAGGGGGGATGAACACTGAAGCTTTCTTT. Amino acids: CASSLRIGGMNTEAFF. V and J are TRBV7-9 and TRBJ1-1; D is perhaps TRBD1 (6 bases). CDR3 length equals 16 residues. Germline V lookup: CDR1 SEHNR, CDR2 FQNEAQ (reference sequence). Trimming removed 2 bases from V and 0 bases from J, with 13 bases in between.

This clone has just a few counts. This chain uses TRBV6-5 with TRBJ1-2; D perhaps matches TRBD1 (5 bases). The length of the CDR3 is 16 residues. CDR1 and CDR2 from the germline V gene are MNHEY and SVGAGI. The V gene lost 2 bases and the J gene lost 1 base, with 14 bases spanning the gap. The CDR3: CASSYGPDRLNYGYTF. The DNA for the CDR3 is TGTGCCAGCAGTTACGGGCCAGACAGACTTAACTATGGCTACACCTTC.

The chain has TRBV19 and TRBJ2-5, with 14 bases that match TRBD2. The CDR3 has 18 amino acids. CDR1 LNHDA and CDR2 SQIVND come from the germline V gene (reference sequence). V lost 3 bases and J lost 4; bases outside the gene matches: 10. CDR3 region: CASSIPGLAGVLGETQYF. The CDR3 DNA reads TGTGCCAGTAGTATTCCGGGACTAGCGGGAGTTTTGGGAGAGACCCAGTACTTC. The complete variable domain, with remaining parts taken from reference TRBV19 and TRBJ2-5, reads DGGITQSPKYLFRKEGQNVTLSCEQNLNHDAMYWYRQDPGQGLRLIYYSQIVNDFQKGDIAEGYSVSREKKESFPLTVTSAQKNPTAFYLCASSIPGLAGVLGETQYFGPGTRLLVL.

There are a few counts of this clone. The gene calls are TRBV7-3 and TRBJ2-1, with 10 nucleotides matching TRBD1. Trimming removed 2 bases from V and 3 bases from J; junction bases left unmatched: 10. This CDR3 comprises 18 residues. Germline V CDR1 and CDR2: SGHTA, FQGTGA. Written as DNA, the CDR3 is TGTGCCAGCAGCTTAGTCCCCGCCAGGGACAGGGGCTACAATGAGCAGTTCTTC. Translating gives CASSLVPARDRGYNEQFF.

This chain links TRBV27 with TRBJ2-2, with D perhaps matching TRBD2 (6 bases). CDR3 size: 14 residues. Germline CDR1 and CDR2: MNHEY and SMNVEV (reference sequence). Trimming pared 3 bases from V and 4 bases from J, leaving 9 bases between. CDR3 nucleotides: TGTGCCAGCAGTTTCTCTAGCGTCACCGGGGAGCTGTTTTTT. Residues: CASSFSSVTGELFF.

V and J are TRBV6-5 and TRBJ2-7; 8 bases fit TRBD1. Trimming at V came to 2 bases and at J to 5 bases, leaving 11 bases not matched to a gene. The length of the CDR3 is 16 residues. Germline CDR1 MNHEY, CDR2 SVGAGI. The CDR3 DNA sequence: TGTGCCAGCAGTTACGGGACAGGTGGGGTGTCGGACGAGCAGTACTTC. Its protein product is CASSYGTGGVSDEQYF.

This clone was detected only a few times. V and J are TRBV15 and TRBJ2-1; 8 bases fit TRBD2. Germline V gene lookup returns CDR1 LNHNV and CDR2 YYDKDF (reference sequence). The CDR3 length is 14 residues. V shed 7 bases, J shed 6 bases, and the junction held 8 bases outside the gene matches. The CDR3 region has the DNA TGTGCCACCACCACGGGACTAGAGCCCAATGAGCAGTTCTTC. Its translation is CATTTGLEPNEQFF.

The chain combines TRBV2 with TRBJ1-3; 7 nucleotides line up with TRBD1. Germline V gene sequence: CDR1 SNHLY, CDR2 FYNNEI. This CDR3 has 16 residues. V lost 7 bases, J lost 0 bases, and 9 bases stayed unmatched. CDR3 bases: TGTGCCAGCACCCGGGGGGCAGGGGGCTCTGGAAACACCATATATTTT. Encoded protein: CASTRGAGGSGNTIYF.

This clone was observed a single time. Its ends do not fully match the called genes, so a read error is possible. The V call is TRBV19, the J call TRBJ2-7, with TRBD2 as a possible D gene (7 bases). Germline CDR1 reads LNHDA; CDR2 reads SQIVND (reference sequence). CDR3 length: 14 residues. CDR3: CASSIAGASAPSSF. CDR3 coding DNA: TGTGCCAGTAGTATTGCGGGGGCATCGGCCCCCAGTAGCTTC.

The genes are TRBV5-1 and TRBJ2-7, with 7 bases aligning to TRBD1. The CDR3 runs 14 residues. The V and J ends lost 0 bases and 3 bases, in that order; junction bases with no gene match: 3. Germline CDR1 SGHRS, CDR2 YFSETQ. CDR3 amino acids: CASSLEGQVYEQYF. The CDR3 DNA follows: TGCGCCAGCAGCTTGGAAGGACAGGTCTACGAGCAGTACTTC. The whole variable domain, remainder taken from reference TRBV5-1 and TRBJ2-7, is KAGVTQTPRYLIKTRGQQVTLSCSPISGHRSVSWYQQTPGQGLQFLFEYFSETQRNKGNFPGRFSGRQFSNSRSEMNVSTLELGDSALYLCASSLEGQVYEQYFGPGTRLTVT.

The V gene is TRBV4-1, the J gene TRBJ2-2, with 7 bases identical to TRBD2. The V and J ends lost 3 bases and 2 bases, in that order; junction bases with no gene match: 9. The CDR3 spans 17 residues. Germline V gives CDR1 MGHRA, CDR2 YSYEKL. This chain's CDR3 is CASSHPAAGINTGELFF. The CDR3 DNA is TGCGCCAGCAGCCACCCTGCAGCGGGAATTAACACCGGGGAGCTGTTTTTT.

This rearrangement joins TRBV27 to TRBJ1-2; 12 bases line up with TRBD1. J was trimmed by 4 bases and V by 2 bases; bases with no gene match: 2. This CDR3 has 15 residues. In germline, CDR1 is MNHEY, CDR2 SMNVEV (reference sequence). As DNA, the CDR3 is TGTGCCAGCAGTTTAGGGACAGGGGGCCGCTATGGCTACACCTTC. It codes for CASSLGTGGRYGYTF.

In regard to this clone: Distinct nucleotide sequences in the sample also encode this CDR3. V is TRBV5-1 and J is TRBJ2-7, with a possible D match to TRBD2 (6 bases). The CDR3 length is 14 residues. Germline V CDR1 and CDR2: SGHRS, YFSETQ. V was pared by 3 bases and J by 0 bases, with 10 bases between. CDR3 sequence reads: CASSSGLASYEQYF. In DNA form, the CDR3 reads TGCGCCAGCAGCTCGGGACTCGCCTCCTACGAGCAGTACTTC. Using reference TRBV5-1 and TRBJ2-7 for the parts outside the CDR3, the full variable domain is KAGVTQTPRYLIKTRGQQVTLSCSPISGHRSVSWYQQTPGQGLQFLFEYFSETQRNKGNFPGRFSGRQFSNSRSEMNVSTLELGDSALYLCASSSGLASYEQYFGPGTRLTVT.

V gene TRBV5-4 combines with J gene TRBJ2-5; tentatively, D is TRBD1 (6 bases). Germline CDR1 is SGHNT and CDR2 is YYREEE (reference sequence). V lost 0 bases and J 5 bases, leaving 14 bases between the germline ends. The CDR3 sequence is 15 residues long. CDR3 protein: CASSLGGRAQETQYF. The CDR3 DNA is TGTGCCAGCAGCTTGGGGGGGCGGGCTCAGGAGACCCAGTACTTC.

J is TRBJ2-7 and V is TRBV18; a weak D match, TRBD1 (6 bases). Germline CDR1 reads KGHSH; CDR2 reads LQKENI. V was trimmed by 0 bases and J by 0 bases, leaving 9 bases between them. This CDR3 is built from 15 residues. The CDR3 sequence is CASSPPGTTSYEQYF. The CDR3 DNA follows: TGTGCCAGCTCACCACCGGGGACAACCTCCTACGAGCAGTACTTC.

The J gene is TRBJ2-1, the V gene TRBV4-2, with 7 bases lining up with TRBD2. Germline values: CDR1 LGHNA, CDR2 YNFKEQ. Trimming at V came to 2 bases and at J to 8 bases, leaving 9 bases not matched to a gene. The CDR3 has 15 amino acids. The CDR3 DNA is TGTGCCAGCAGCCAATCGAGGGAGGGCCCACATGAGCAGTTCTTC. Translation gives CASSQSREGPHEQFF.

V is TRBV10-1 and J is TRBJ2-1; 14 bases align to TRBD2. Trimming took 2 bases from V and 9 from J; bases not matched to a gene: 3. The germline V gene encodes CDR1 WNHNN and CDR2 SYGVQD (reference sequence). This CDR3 has 15 residues. CDR3 nucleotide sequence: TGCGCCAGCAGTGAGCAGACTAGCGGGAGGGCTGAGCAGTTCTTC. It yields the protein CASSEQTSGRAEQFF.

The chain joins TRBV18 to TRBJ2-3; 8 nucleotides match TRBD1. The ends lost 3 bases at V and 0 bases at J; junction bases unmatched: 5. Germline V lookup: CDR1 KGHSH, CDR2 LQKENI. The CDR3 is 16 residues long. CDR3 loop: CASSPNTGGSTDTQYF. In DNA, the CDR3 is TGTGCCAGCTCACCGAACACAGGGGGGAGCACAGATACGCAGTATTTT.

This rearrangement joins TRBV7-2 to TRBJ2-2, with TRBD1 matching over 7 bases. The CDR3 is made up of 16 amino acids. CDR1 is SGHTA, CDR2 FQGNSA, per germline. Trimming removed 6 bases from V and 1 base from J; junction bases left unmatched: 8. In nucleotides, the CDR3 is TGTGCCAGCAGTTCCACCGGGACAGAGAACACCGGGGAGCTGTTTTTT. Translation: CASSSTGTENTGELFF.

V and J are TRBV15 and TRBJ1-1, with D tentatively TRBD1 (5 bases). Germline-derived CDR1 and CDR2 are LNHNV and YYDKDF (reference sequence). CDR3 length equals 14 residues. The V end was cut by 3 bases, the J end by 5 bases, with 13 bases between. CDR3 region: CATSRGQRETEAFF. CDR3 in DNA: TGTGCCACCAGCAGGGGGCAGAGGGAAACTGAAGCTTTCTTT. The whole variable domain, remainder taken from reference TRBV15 and TRBJ1-1, is DAMVIQNPRYQVTQFGKPVTLSCSQTLNHNVMYWYQQKSSQAPKLLFHYYDKDFNNEADTPDNFQSRRPNTSFCFLDIRSPGLGDTAMYLCATSRGQRETEAFFGQGTRLTVV.

This sequence joins TRBV5-1 and TRBJ2-3; D not resolved. Trimming took off 2 bases at V and 12 bases at J, with 10 bases between the two ends. CDR3 length equals 11 residues. Germline CDR1 SGHRS, CDR2 YFSETQ. CDR3 sequence reads: CASSLTGHQYF. The CDR3 DNA follows: TGCGCCAGCAGCTTAACCGGGCACCAGTATTTT.

The J gene is TRBJ2-7, the V gene TRBV20-1, with D unresolved. The CDR3 spans 10 residues. V lost 3 bases to trimming and J lost 3 bases, with 3 bases between them. Germline assignment: CDR1 DFQATT and CDR2 SNEGSKA (reference sequence). The DNA for the CDR3 is TGCAGTGCTAGTTACTACGAGCAGTACTTC. It specifies CSASYYEQYF.

The sample holds a few counts of this clone. The chain employs TRBV21-1 and TRBJ1-4. TRBV21-1 is marked as a pseudogene. This CDR3 has 19 amino acids. In DNA, the CDR3 is TGTGCCAGCAGCAAAAAAGAAGGGCAGGACCCAGCAACTAATGAAAAACTGTTTTTT. This encodes CASSKKEGQDPATNEKLFF.

The J gene is TRBJ2-1, the V gene TRBV27; 13 nucleotides agree with TRBD2. Looked up from germline, CDR1 is MNHEY and CDR2 is SMNVEV (reference sequence). This CDR3 comprises 17 residues. V trimming: 4 bases; J trimming: 0 bases; junction bases outside the gene matches: 3. CDR3 in DNA: TGTGCCAGCAGTTGGGGACTAGCGGGAAGCTCCTACAATGAGCAGTTCTTC. As protein: CASSWGLAGSSYNEQFF.

The CDR3 region is CASSRGVGTGELFF. CDR3 nucleotide sequence: TGTGCCAGCAGTAGGGGGGTTGGCACCGGGGAGCTGTTTTTT. This chain connects TRBV27 to TRBJ2-2; the D call may be TRBD1 or TRBD2 (6 bases each). V was cut by 5 bases and J by 4 bases, with 11 bases left in between. Looked up from germline, CDR1 is MNHEY and CDR2 is SMNVEV (reference sequence). This CDR3 has 14 amino acids.